This T cell receptor (beta chain) comes out of a study of blood T cell repertoires in COVID-19. Study overall: COVID-19 samples, acute and convalescent, were from the United States, Italy and Spain. Sources were T cells, B-cell-depleted T cells, or PBMCs; the material itself was cDNA or gDNA.

Original data processing: From reference gene primer amplification, estimates of nucleated cell counts were derived. Method: immunoSEQ multiplex PCR; TCRdb's copy keeps in-frame clones and lacks some. V and J calls plus clone size are reproduced from that table; the DNA served to infer D and trimming. The table lists 90,000 to 100,000 clones, approximately 83% of them singletons. This CDR3 is 14 amino acids long. The V end was cut by 4 bases, the J end by 4 bases, with 14 bases between. CDR1 and CDR2 (germline): LNHDA, SQIVND (reference sequence). The sequencing sample was made of peripheral blood. The chain carries TRBV19 and TRBJ2-7; no clear D. The clonotype was recovered from a man in his sixties with acute or convalescent COVID-19. CDR3 nucleotides: TGTGCCAGTAGTAGGGCGTCAGAGAGTTACGAGCAGTACTTC. Amino acids: CASSRASESYEQYF.